This entry describes one T cell receptor beta chain. The data originate from a study of PD-1 blockade in classical Hodgkin lymphoma. Each of the patients experienced relapse following autologous stem cell transplantation, and their brentuximab vedotin exposure differed. Complete response, partial response or progressive disease constituted the best responses recorded. This CDR3 contains 14 residues. The germline V gene has CDR1 KGHSH and CDR2 LQKENI. V lost 6 bases and J 9 bases, leaving 15 bases between the germline ends. Sequencing used immunoSEQ multiplex PCR; TCRdb keeps in-frame clones, though not all of them. Among about 27,000 clones listed, around 84% were seen once.

The sequenced sample was peripheral blood mononuclear cells (PBMCs), obtained before the second cycle of nivolumab. The sequence derives from a human donor with classical Hodgkin lymphoma. The chain links TRBV18 to TRBJ1-6, with D perhaps matching TRBD1 (5 bases). CDR3 region: CASSQMDTTSPLHF. As DNA, the CDR3 is TGTGCCAGCTCCCAAATGGACACGACTTCACCCCTCCACTTT.